Following are 23 T cell receptor beta chains from one sample sequenced in a study of blood T cell repertoires in COVID-19. TCRdb's table, derived via immunoSEQ multiplex PCR, lists solely in-frame clones and lacks some. The sample lists 190,000 or so clones, around 80% occurring once. Sequenced sample: peripheral blood. These receptors were collected from a woman older than 75 with active or convalescent COVID-19.

The chain carries TRBV5-5 and TRBJ2-7; D possibly corresponds to TRBD2 (5 bases). The CDR3 runs 15 residues. From germline, CDR1 is SGHKS and CDR2 YYEKEE (reference sequence). V was trimmed by 7 bases and J by 3 bases, leaving 20 bases between them. CDR3 sequence: CASAPRGGVNYEQYF. DNA of the CDR3: TGTGCCAGCGCTCCCCGAGGAGGAGTAAACTACGAGCAGTACTTC.

The gene calls are TRBV6-5 and TRBJ1-3; TRBD1 agrees at 7 bases. CDR1 is MNHEY and CDR2 is SVGAGI in the germline V gene. The CDR3 totals 14 residues. V lost 4 bases, J lost 3 bases, and 3 bases stayed unmatched. The CDR3 protein is CASSSQGGGNTIYF. CDR3 DNA: TGTGCCAGCAGTTCTCAGGGGGGTGGAAACACCATATATTTT.

The table lists this clone with a few counts. CDR3 DNA: TGTGCCAGCAGCTTGGCTCAGGGGAGGAACACTGAAGCTTTCTTT. Translating it yields CASSLAQGRNTEAFF. The V and J genes are TRBV7-9 and TRBJ1-1, with a tentative D call TRBD1 (6 bases). CDR3 length: 15 amino acids. Trimming took 3 bases from V and 1 from J, leaving 12 bases between them. In germline, CDR1 is SEHNR, CDR2 FQNEAQ (reference sequence).

With respect to this clone: Other DNA sequences in this specimen translate into the identical CDR3. The rearrangement joins TRBV5-1 to TRBJ1-3; D is unresolved. Germline loops: CDR1 SGHRS, CDR2 YFSETQ. The V end was cut by 0 bases, the J end by 0 bases, with 4 bases between. This CDR3 comprises 14 residues. The CDR3 sequence: CASSLGSSGNTIYF. The CDR3 DNA reads TGCGCCAGCAGCTTGGGGAGCTCTGGAAACACCATATATTTT.

This chain joins TRBV28 and TRBJ2-6; D uncertain. CDR1 MDHEN and CDR2 SYDVKM come from the germline V gene. The CDR3 has 15 residues. With 6 bases removed from V and 0 bases from J, the gap between germline ends came to 9 bases. The CDR3 sequence is CASSRRNSGANVLTF. The CDR3 region has the DNA TGTGCCAGCAGCCGTCGTAACTCTGGGGCCAACGTCCTGACTTTC.

The chain is built from TRBV19 and TRBJ2-3; the match to TRBD2 covers 7 bases. The length of the CDR3 is 14 residues. V lost 6 bases, J lost 1 base, and 4 bases stayed unmatched. Germline V gives CDR1 LNHDA, CDR2 SQIVND (reference sequence). The CDR3 spells CASSDAGGTDTQYF. CDR3 coding DNA: TGTGCCAGTAGCGACGCGGGGGGCACAGATACGCAGTATTTT.

The rearrangement uses TRBV6-5 and TRBJ1-2, with 8 bases fitting TRBD1. The V gene's germline CDR1 is MNHEY and CDR2 SVGAGI. J gave up 8 bases and V 0 bases, and 8 bases lay outside the gene matches. The CDR3 consists of 15 residues. CDR3 DNA sequence: TGTGCCAGCAGTTACTCGAGGGCAGGGGGCCGCGGCTACACCTTC. Its translation is CASSYSRAGGRGYTF.

The genes are TRBV5-4 and TRBJ2-5, with 9 bases aligning to TRBD1. J gave up 5 bases and V 0 bases, and 5 bases lay outside the gene matches. Germline V gene lookup returns CDR1 SGHNT and CDR2 YYREEE (reference sequence). This CDR3 spans 15 amino acids. The CDR3 nucleotides are TGTGCCAGCAGCTTGGGACAGGGGGGATTGGAGACCCAGTACTTC. This encodes CASSLGQGGLETQYF.

The V and J genes are TRBV7-2 and TRBJ2-3; 8 bases line up with TRBD2. From germline, CDR1 is SGHTA and CDR2 FQGNSA. This CDR3 region has 14 residues. V was pared by 5 bases and J by 6 bases, with 7 bases of the junction left unmatched. The CDR3 coding sequence is TGTGCCAGCAGCGCGCGACTAGCGACGGATACGCAGTATTTT. This sequence encodes CASSARLATDTQYF. Full variable domain (outside the CDR3, taken from reference TRBV7-2 and TRBJ2-3): GAGVSQSPSNKVTEKGKDVELRCDPISGHTALYWYRQSLGQGLEFLIYFQGNSAPDKSGLPSDRFSAERTGGSVSTLTIQRTQQEDSAVYLCASSARLATDTQYFGPGTRLTVL.

The chain links TRBV6-1 to TRBJ2-1, with D perhaps matching TRBD2 (6 bases). The CDR3 runs to 13 residues. Germline CDR1 and CDR2: MNHNS and SASEGT. V was shortened by 2 bases and J by 9 bases, with 11 bases between the two germline ends. The CDR3 here is CASSELQGGEQFF. The CDR3 coding sequence is TGTGCCAGCAGTGAATTGCAGGGAGGTGAGCAGTTCTTC.

The chain uses TRBV11-2 and TRBJ2-1; D unclear. There are 13 residues in the CDR3. Per the germline V gene, CDR1 is SGHAT and CDR2 is FQNNGV. Trimming took 0 bases from V and 9 from J, leaving 9 bases between them. CDR3 nucleotides: TGTGCCAGCAGCTTAGACGGGTTGGGTGAGCAGTTCTTC. It encodes CASSLDGLGEQFF.

The chain combines TRBV5-1 with TRBJ2-1, with 12 bases lining up with TRBD2. Unmatched junction bases numbered 11, after V lost 4 bases and J lost 6 bases. The CDR3 contains 17 residues. Germline CDR1 SGHRS, CDR2 YFSETQ. The CDR3 DNA follows: TGCGCCAGCAGCCCAAACGCCCTAGCGGGGGGGCGCAATGAGCAGTTCTTC. It is translated as CASSPNALAGGRNEQFF.

This clone was observed a few times. The chain joins TRBV4-1 to TRBJ1-2; TRBD1 matches at 8 bases. Trimming cost V 5 bases and J 4 bases; bases outside gene matches: 6. The CDR3 covers 14 residues. Germline V gene sequence: CDR1 MGHRA, CDR2 YSYEKL. CDR3 sequence (DNA): TGCGCCAGCAGCGGACAGGGATCGCTCTATGGCTACACCTTC. Residues: CASSGQGSLYGYTF.

The chain employs TRBV3-1 (or the pseudogene TRBV3-2) and TRBJ2-7, with TRBD1 as a possible D gene (6 bases). V lost 4 bases and J 8 bases, leaving 12 bases between the germline ends. The CDR3 length is 12 residues. Germline V CDR1 and CDR2: LGHDT, YNNKEL (reference sequence). CDR3 sequence (DNA): TGTGCCAGCAGCCCGACTACAGGGAAGCAGTACTTC. Amino acid sequence: CASSPTTGKQYF.

The chain combines TRBV9 with TRBJ2-1; D is possibly TRBD1 (5 bases). CDR3 length equals 12 residues. The germline gives CDR1 SGDLS, CDR2 YYNGEE. Between the trimmed V and J ends, which lost 0 bases and 8 bases, there was a span of 6 bases. The CDR3 sequence is CASSVEGYEQFF. In DNA form, the CDR3 reads TGTGCCAGCAGCGTAGAGGGGTATGAGCAGTTCTTC.

This clone was seen only a few times. The chain links TRBV28 to TRBJ2-1, with TRBD2 matching over 7 bases. This CDR3 is 11 amino acids long. In germline, CDR1 is MDHEN, CDR2 SYDVKM. V trimming: 11 bases; J trimming: 3 bases; junction bases outside the gene matches: 1. CDR3 nucleotide sequence: TGTGCCGGGGGGGGCTACAATGAGCAGTTCTTC. Its translation: CAGGGYNEQFF.

This chain connects TRBV27 to TRBJ2-1; the match to TRBD2 covers 7 bases. J gave up 6 bases and V 2 bases, and 4 bases lay outside the gene matches. Germline V gene lookup returns CDR1 MNHEY and CDR2 SMNVEV (reference sequence). CDR3 size: 14 residues. CDR3: CASSLAGEANEQFF. As DNA, the CDR3 is TGTGCCAGCAGTTTAGCGGGGGAAGCCAATGAGCAGTTCTTC.

This clone was counted between two and nine times. The V gene is TRBV7-6, the J gene TRBJ2-1, with a tentative D call TRBD1 (5 bases). The CDR3 runs 15 residues. Germline CDR1 reads SGHVS; CDR2 reads FNYEAQ. V shed 1 base and J shed 9 bases, with 16 bases lying between them. DNA for the CDR3: TGTGCCAGCAGCTTAGAGGATAGGGGATCAAGTGAGCAGTTCTTC. Its translation is CASSLEDRGSSEQFF. Supplemented by reference TRBV7-6 and TRBJ2-1, the full variable domain reads GAGVSQSPRYKVTKRGQDVALRCDPISGHVSLYWYRQALGQGPEFLTYFNYEAQQDKSGLPNDRFSAERPEGSISTLTIQRTEQRDSAMYRCASSLEDRGSSEQFFGPGTRLTVL.

The gene calls are TRBV2 and TRBJ1-1; no reliable D call. There are 15 residues in the CDR3. Germline-derived CDR1 and CDR2 are SNHLY and FYNNEI. V lost 4 bases to trimming and J lost 4 bases, with 16 bases between them. The DNA for the CDR3 is TGTGCCAGCAGTGCAGAAAAGATATTGGTCACTGAAGCTTTCTTT. Residues: CASSAEKILVTEAFF.

V and J are TRBV6-2 or TRBV6-3 and TRBJ2-7; 10 nucleotides agree with TRBD2. V shed 2 bases and J 3 bases; nucleotides not matched to a gene: 7. The CDR3 consists of 16 residues. CDR1 and CDR2 from the germline V gene are MNHEY and SVGEGT. The CDR3 region has the DNA TGTGCCAGCAGTTACCGTACCGGGACTAGCGTCTACGAGCAGTACTTC. It is translated as CASSYRTGTSVYEQYF.

This chain links TRBV25-1 with TRBJ1-6; 7 nucleotides align to TRBD1. This CDR3 is 15 amino acids long. V lost 7 bases, J lost 3 bases, and 6 bases stayed unmatched. Germline CDR1 and CDR2: MGHDK and SYGVNS. CDR3 nucleotide sequence: TGTGCCAGCACTCAAGGGGACAGCTATAATTCACCCCTCCACTTT. Its translation is CASTQGDSYNSPLHF.

The chain carries TRBV7-9 and TRBJ1-5, with 10 bases lining up with TRBD1. CDR1 is SEHNR, CDR2 FQNEAQ, per germline (reference sequence). V was pared by 4 bases and J by 2 bases, with 2 bases of the junction left unmatched. The CDR3 is made up of 15 amino acids. CDR3 sequence: CASSWGTGGNQPQHF. CDR3 DNA sequence: TGTGCCAGCAGCTGGGGGACAGGGGGCAATCAGCCCCAGCATTTT.

This clone was picked up a small number of times. The missing conserved phenylalanine or tryptophan at the end of this CDR3 makes a read error likely. Because the CDR3's place on the DNA is in doubt, the DNA is left out and the CDR3 is given as listed by TCRdb. The chain combines TRBV21-1 with TRBJ1-4. TRBV21-1 counts as a pseudogene. The CDR3 has 8 residues if both end residues are counted. The CDR3 here is CASSKVAL.